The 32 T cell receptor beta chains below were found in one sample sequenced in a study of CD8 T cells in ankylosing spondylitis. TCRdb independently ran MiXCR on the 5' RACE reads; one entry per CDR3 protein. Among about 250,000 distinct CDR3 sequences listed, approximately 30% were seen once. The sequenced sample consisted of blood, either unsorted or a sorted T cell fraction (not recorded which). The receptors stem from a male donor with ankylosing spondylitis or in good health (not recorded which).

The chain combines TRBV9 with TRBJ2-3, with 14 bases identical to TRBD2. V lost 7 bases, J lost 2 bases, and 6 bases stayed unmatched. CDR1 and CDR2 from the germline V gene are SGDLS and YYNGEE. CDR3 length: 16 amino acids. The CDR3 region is CASSGTSGGNTDTQYF. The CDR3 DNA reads TGTGCCAGCTCCGGGACTAGCGGGGGCAACACAGATACGCAGTATTTT.

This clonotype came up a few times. The CDR3 sequence: CASSSGTSPYNEQFF. The DNA for the CDR3 is TGTGCCAGCAGCTCGGGGACTAGCCCCTACAATGAGCAGTTCTTC. This chain links TRBV7-9 with TRBJ2-1; 9 nucleotides align to TRBD2. V lost 4 bases and J lost 2; bases outside the gene matches: 3. CDR3 length: 15 residues. CDR1 and CDR2 from the germline V gene are SEHNR and FQNEAQ (reference sequence).

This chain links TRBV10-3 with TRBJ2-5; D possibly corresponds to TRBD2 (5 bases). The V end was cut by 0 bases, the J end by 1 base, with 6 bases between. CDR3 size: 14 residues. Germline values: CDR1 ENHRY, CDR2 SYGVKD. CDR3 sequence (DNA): TGTGCCATCAGTGAGTCGGGAGCCCAAGAGACCCAGTACTTC. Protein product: CAISESGAQETQYF.

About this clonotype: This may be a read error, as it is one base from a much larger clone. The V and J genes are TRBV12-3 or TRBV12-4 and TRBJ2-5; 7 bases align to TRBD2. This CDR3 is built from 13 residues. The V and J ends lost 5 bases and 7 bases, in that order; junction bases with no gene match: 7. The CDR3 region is CASSPGGSRTQYF. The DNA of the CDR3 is TGTGCCAGCAGTCCGGGGGGATCAAGGACCCAGTACTTC.

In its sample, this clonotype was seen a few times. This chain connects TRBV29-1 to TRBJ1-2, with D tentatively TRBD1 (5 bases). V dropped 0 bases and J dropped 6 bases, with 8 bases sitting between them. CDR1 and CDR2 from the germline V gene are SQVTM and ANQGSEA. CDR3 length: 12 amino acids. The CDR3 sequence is CSVEEPGHGYTF. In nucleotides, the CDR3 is TGCAGCGTTGAAGAACCAGGGCATGGCTACACCTTC.

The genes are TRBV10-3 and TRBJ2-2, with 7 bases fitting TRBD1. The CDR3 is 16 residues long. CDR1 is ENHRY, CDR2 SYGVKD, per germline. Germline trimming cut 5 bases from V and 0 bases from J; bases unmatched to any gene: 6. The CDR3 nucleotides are TGTGCCATCAGTATTGACAGGGCGACGAACACCGGGGAGCTGTTTTTT. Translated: CAISIDRATNTGELFF.

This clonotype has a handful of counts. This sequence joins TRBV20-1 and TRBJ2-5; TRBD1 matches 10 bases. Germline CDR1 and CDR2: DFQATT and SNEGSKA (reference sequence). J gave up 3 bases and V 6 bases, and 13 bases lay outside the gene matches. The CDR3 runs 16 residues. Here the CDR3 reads CSATRIRQGAEETQYF. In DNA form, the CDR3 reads TGCAGTGCAACTCGGATTCGACAGGGGGCCGAAGAGACCCAGTACTTC.

The CDR3 DNA is TGTGCCACCTCTACCCCCGGACCGCTGGCAGATACGCAGTATTTT. Amino acids: CATSTPGPLADTQYF. This rearrangement joins TRBV15 to TRBJ2-3, with D hard to call. The germline V gene has CDR1 LNHNV and CDR2 YYDKDF (reference sequence). Trimming pared 8 bases from V and 4 bases from J, leaving 19 bases between. This CDR3 contains 15 residues. Full variable domain (remainder filled in from reference TRBV15 and TRBJ2-3): DAMVIQNPRYQVTQFGKPVTLSCSQTLNHNVMYWYQQKSSQAPKLLFHYYDKDFNNEADTPDNFQSRRPNTSFCFLDIRSPGLGDTAMYLCATSTPGPLADTQYFGPGTRLTVL.

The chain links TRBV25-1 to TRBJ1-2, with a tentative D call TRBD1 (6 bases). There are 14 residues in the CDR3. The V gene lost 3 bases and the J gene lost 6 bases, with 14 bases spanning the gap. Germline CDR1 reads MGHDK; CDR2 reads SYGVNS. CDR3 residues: CASSDRGVGDGYTF. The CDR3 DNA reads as TGTGCCAGCAGTGACAGGGGCGTCGGAGATGGCTACACCTTC.

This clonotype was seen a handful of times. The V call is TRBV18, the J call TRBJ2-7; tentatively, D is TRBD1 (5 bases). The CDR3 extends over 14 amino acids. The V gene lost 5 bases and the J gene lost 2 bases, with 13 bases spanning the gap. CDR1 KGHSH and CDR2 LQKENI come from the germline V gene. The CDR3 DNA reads TGTGCCAGCTCATACGGACAAACGGCCTACGAGCAGTACTTC. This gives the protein CASSYGQTAYEQYF.

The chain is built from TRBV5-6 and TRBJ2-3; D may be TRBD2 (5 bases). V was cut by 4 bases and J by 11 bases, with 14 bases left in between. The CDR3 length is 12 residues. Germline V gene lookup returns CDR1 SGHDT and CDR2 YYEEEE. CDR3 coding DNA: TGTGCCAGCAGCGAACGGAACCGGGGGCAGTATTTT. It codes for CASSERNRGQYF. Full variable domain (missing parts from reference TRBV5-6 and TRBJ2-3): DAGVTQSPTHLIKTRGQQVTLRCSPKSGHDTVSWYQQALGQGPQFIFQYYEEEERQRGNFPDRFSGHQFPNYSSELNVNALLLGDSALYLCASSERNRGQYFGPGTRLTVL.

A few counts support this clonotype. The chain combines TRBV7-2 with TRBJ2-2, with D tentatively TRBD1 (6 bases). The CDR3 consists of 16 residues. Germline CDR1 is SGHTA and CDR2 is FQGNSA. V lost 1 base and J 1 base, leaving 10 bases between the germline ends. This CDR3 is CASSLGAGVNTGELFF. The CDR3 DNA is TGTGCCAGCAGCTTAGGGGCAGGGGTGAACACCGGGGAGCTGTTTTTT.

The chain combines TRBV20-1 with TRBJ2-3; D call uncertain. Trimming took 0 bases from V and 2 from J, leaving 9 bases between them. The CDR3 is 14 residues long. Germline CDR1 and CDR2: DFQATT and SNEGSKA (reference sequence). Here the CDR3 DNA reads TGCAGTGCTAGAGATAGGGCTGTCACAGATACGCAGTATTTT. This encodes CSARDRAVTDTQYF.

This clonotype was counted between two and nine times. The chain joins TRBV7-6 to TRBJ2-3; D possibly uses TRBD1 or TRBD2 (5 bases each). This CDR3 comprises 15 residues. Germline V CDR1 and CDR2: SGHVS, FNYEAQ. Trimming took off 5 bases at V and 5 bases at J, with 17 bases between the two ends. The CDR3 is CASSPGTRVEDTQYF. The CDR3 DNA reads TGTGCCAGCAGCCCCGGGACGCGCGTTGAAGATACGCAGTATTTT.

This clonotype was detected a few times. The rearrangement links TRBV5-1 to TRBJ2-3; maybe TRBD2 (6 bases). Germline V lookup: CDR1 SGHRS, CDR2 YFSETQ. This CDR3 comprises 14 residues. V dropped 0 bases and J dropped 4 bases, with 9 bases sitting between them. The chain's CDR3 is CASSLGREADTQYF. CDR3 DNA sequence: TGCGCCAGCAGCTTGGGAAGGGAGGCAGATACGCAGTATTTT.

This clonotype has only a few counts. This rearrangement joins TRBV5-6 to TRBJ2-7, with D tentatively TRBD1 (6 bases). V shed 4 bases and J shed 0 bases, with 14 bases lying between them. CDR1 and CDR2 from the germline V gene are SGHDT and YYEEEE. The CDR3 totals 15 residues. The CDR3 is CASSPTDSRSYEQYF. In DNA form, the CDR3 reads TGTGCCAGCAGCCCGACGGACAGCCGCTCCTACGAGCAGTACTTC. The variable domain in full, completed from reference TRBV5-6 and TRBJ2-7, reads DAGVTQSPTHLIKTRGQQVTLRCSPKSGHDTVSWYQQALGQGPQFIFQYYEEEERQRGNFPDRFSGHQFPNYSSELNVNALLLGDSALYLCASSPTDSRSYEQYFGPGTRLTVT.

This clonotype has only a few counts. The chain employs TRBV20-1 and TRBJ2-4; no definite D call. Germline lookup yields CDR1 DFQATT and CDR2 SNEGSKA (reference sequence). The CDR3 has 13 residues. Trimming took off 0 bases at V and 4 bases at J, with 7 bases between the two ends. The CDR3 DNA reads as TGCAGTGCTAGAGATCAACGGAAAAACATTCAGTACTTC. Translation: CSARDQRKNIQYF.

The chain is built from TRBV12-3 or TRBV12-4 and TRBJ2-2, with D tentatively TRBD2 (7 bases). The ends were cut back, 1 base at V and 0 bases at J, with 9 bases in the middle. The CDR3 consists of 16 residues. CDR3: CASSLGGGTNTGELFF. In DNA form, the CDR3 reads TGTGCCAGCAGTTTAGGCGGGGGCACGAACACCGGGGAGCTGTTTTTT.

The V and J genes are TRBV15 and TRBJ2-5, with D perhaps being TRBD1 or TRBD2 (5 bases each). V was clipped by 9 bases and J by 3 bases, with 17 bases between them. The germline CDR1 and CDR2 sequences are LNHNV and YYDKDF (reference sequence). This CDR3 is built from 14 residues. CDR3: CATQPGPEEETQYF. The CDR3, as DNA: TGTGCCACTCAACCGGGACCCGAGGAAGAGACCCAGTACTTC.

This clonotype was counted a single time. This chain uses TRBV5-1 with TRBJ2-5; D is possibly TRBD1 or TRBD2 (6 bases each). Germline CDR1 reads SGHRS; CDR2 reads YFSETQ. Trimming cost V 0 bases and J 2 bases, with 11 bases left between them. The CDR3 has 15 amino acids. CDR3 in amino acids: CASSLAGAGQETQYF. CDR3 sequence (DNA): TGCGCCAGCAGCTTGGCGGGGGCCGGGCAAGAGACCCAGTACTTC.

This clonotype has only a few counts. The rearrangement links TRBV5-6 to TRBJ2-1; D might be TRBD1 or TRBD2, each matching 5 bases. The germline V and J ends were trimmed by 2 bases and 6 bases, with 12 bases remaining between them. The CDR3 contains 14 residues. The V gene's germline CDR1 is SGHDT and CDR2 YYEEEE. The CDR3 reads CASSFYRGPNEQFF. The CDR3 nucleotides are TGTGCCAGCAGCTTCTACCGGGGCCCCAATGAGCAGTTCTTC. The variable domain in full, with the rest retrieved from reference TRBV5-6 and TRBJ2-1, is DAGVTQSPTHLIKTRGQQVTLRCSPKSGHDTVSWYQQALGQGPQFIFQYYEEEERQRGNFPDRFSGHQFPNYSSELNVNALLLGDSALYLCASSFYRGPNEQFFGPGTRLTVL.

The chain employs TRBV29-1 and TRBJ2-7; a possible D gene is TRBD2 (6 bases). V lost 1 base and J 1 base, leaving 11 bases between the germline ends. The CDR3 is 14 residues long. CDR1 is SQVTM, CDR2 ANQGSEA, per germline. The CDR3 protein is CSVEVARGSYEQYF. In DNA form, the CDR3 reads TGCAGCGTTGAAGTTGCACGGGGGTCCTACGAGCAGTACTTC.

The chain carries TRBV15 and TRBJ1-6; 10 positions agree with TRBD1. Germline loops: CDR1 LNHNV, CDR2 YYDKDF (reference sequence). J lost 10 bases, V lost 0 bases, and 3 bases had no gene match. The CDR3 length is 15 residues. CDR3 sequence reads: CATSREGQGLSPLHF. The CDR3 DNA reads TGTGCCACCAGCAGAGAGGGACAGGGGTTGTCACCCCTCCACTTT. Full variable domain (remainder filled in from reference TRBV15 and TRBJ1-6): DAMVIQNPRYQVTQFGKPVTLSCSQTLNHNVMYWYQQKSSQAPKLLFHYYDKDFNNEADTPDNFQSRRPNTSFCFLDIRSPGLGDTAMYLCATSREGQGLSPLHFGNGTRLTVT.

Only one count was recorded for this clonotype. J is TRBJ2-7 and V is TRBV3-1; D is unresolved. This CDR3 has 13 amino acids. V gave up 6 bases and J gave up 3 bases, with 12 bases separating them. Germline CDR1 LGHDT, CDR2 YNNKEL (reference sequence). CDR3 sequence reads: CASSLYVGYEQYF. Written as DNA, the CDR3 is TGTGCCAGCAGTCTTTACGTGGGCTACGAGCAGTACTTC.

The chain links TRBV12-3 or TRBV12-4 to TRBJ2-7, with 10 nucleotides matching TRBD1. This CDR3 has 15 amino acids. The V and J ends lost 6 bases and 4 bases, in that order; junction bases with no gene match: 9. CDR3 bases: TGTGCCAGCAGCCCCGGGACAGGGGCTCCATACGAGCAGTACTTC. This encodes CASSPGTGAPYEQYF.

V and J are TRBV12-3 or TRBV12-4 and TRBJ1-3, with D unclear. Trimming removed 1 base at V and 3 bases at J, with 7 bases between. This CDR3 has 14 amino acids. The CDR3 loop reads CASSLVLRGNTIYF. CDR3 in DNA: TGTGCCAGCAGTTTAGTTCTGCGTGGAAACACCATATATTTT.

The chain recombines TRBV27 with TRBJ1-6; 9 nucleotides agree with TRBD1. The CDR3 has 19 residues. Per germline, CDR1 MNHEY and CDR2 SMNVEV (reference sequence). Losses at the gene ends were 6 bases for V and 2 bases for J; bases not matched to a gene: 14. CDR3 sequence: CASSLGWGQGGAYNSPLHF. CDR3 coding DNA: TGTGCCAGCAGCTTAGGGTGGGGACAGGGTGGCGCCTATAATTCACCCCTCCACTTT.

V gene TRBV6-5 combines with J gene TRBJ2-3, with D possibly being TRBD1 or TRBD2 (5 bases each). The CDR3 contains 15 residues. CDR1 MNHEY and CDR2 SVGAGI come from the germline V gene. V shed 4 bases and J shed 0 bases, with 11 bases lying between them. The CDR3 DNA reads TGTGCCAGCAGTTTCAGAGGGGCAAGCACAGATACGCAGTATTTT. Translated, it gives CASSFRGASTDTQYF.

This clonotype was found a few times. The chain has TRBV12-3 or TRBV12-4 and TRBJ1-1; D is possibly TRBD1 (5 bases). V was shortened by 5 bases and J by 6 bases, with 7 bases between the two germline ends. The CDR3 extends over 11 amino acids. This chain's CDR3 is CASSGAPEAFF. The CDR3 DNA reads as TGTGCCAGCAGTGGGGCCCCTGAAGCTTTCTTT.

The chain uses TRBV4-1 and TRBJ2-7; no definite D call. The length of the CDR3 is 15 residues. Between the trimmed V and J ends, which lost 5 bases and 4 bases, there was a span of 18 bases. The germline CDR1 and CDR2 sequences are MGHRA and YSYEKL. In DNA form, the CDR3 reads TGCGCCAGCAGCTCAGGCCAGGTTGGTGGGTACGAGCAGTACTTC. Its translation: CASSSGQVGGYEQYF.

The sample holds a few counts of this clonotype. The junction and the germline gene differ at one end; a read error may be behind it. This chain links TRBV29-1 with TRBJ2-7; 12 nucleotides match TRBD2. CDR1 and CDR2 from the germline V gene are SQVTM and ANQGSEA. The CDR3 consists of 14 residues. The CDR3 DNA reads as TGCAGCGTGGAAGGACTAGCGGGGTTTTACGAGCAGTACTTC. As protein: CSVEGLAGFYEQYF.

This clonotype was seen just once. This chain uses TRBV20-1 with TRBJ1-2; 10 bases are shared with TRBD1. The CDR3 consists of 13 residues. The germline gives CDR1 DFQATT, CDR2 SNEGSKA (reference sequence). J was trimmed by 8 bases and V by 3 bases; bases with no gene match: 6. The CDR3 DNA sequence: TGCAGTGCTAGGAGGGACAGGGGAGGGGGCTACACCTTC. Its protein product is CSARRDRGGGYTF.